This T cell receptor beta chain originates from a study of T-cell memory formation after mild COVID-19 (TCRdb year 2021). Looking at the study overall: TCR sequence clusters from the two donors were found to be largely donor specific. The cohort was made up of two young adult volunteers, one female and one male, who were previously healthy. Longitudinal TCRalpha and TCRbeta repertoire sequencing tracked T-cell clones expanding and contracting after mild COVID-19 in a couple of donors.

Ficoll-Paque density gradient centrifugation was the method used to isolate PBMCs. Turning to this clonotype: Its target antigen remains unknown. Qualities for individual bases were not recorded, and no much larger clone is one base off.

Points the paper makes about the study in general: Clones contracting from day 15 to 85 had balanced CD4/CD8 phenotypes, while a second wave expanding from day 15 to 37 was biased towards CD4+. Contracting CD4+ clones were located mainly in the CM and EM memory subsets, whereas CD8+ clones were found to be enriched in EMRA. Some responding clones were found in pre-infection memory, which suggests that pre-existing cross-reactive memory T cells took part in the SARS-CoV-2 response. SARS-CoV-2 specificity of the second-wave clones peaking on day 37 was not confirmed. The study included only two mild cases, and larger cohorts that include severe cases with pre-infection samples were judged to be necessary.

Sequencer: Illumina NovaSeq 6000. TCRalpha and TCRbeta cDNA libraries were constructed by 5'RACE with constant-segment primers, with sample barcodes and unique molecular identifiers being introduced. Trizol reagent was used to extract RNA from every sample. Amplification of the libraries took two PCR steps, and the second step added a second sample barcode plus Illumina TruSeq adapters. Libraries were sequenced on an Illumina NovaSeq with 2 x 150 bp paired-end reads. As for the authors' bioinformatics: Reads were demultiplexed and collapsed into UMI-guided consensus sequences with migec v1.2.7. Using mixcr v2.1.11, the UMI consensuses were aligned to TRA and TRB V and J templates and assembled into clonotypes. Clonotypes were classified as expanded or contracted when called significant by both edgeR and NoisET, with noise models trained on biological replicates. For edgeR calls, the cutoffs were a false discovery rate-adjusted p below 0.01 and a log2 fold-change threshold of 1. As an exploratory analysis of dynamics, max-normalized trajectories of the 1000 most abundant clonotypes were examined by PCA with hierarchical clustering. The CD4 or CD8 phenotype of responding clones was assigned using the separately sequenced CD4+ and CD8+ repertoires. TCRdb took the public reads, trimmed them with fastp at Q25, ran MiXCR for clone calling and kept in-frame beta chains. Every distinct CDR3 protein forms one entry, paired with its most common genes and DNA. The V and J calls were not made by the authors but by TCRdb's processing. Counted in this sample were around 210,000 distinct CDR3 sequences; around 9.1% of them appeared once. The leading ten clones occupy 3% to 4% of the sample.

V was cut back by 7 bases and J by 6 bases, leaving a gap of 22 bases between them. For CDR1 and CDR2, the germline V gene lists SGHRS and YFSETQ. The CDR3 starts with the cysteine, ends with the phenylalanine, and has 15 residues. The entry retains the CDR3 DNA only, 45 bases that are in frame from base 1. The clonotype originates from a man aged 18-30 years who had mild COVID-19 (a few samples of this study predate the infection). The sample titles of this study are shuffled in the database, so cell type and time point are left out; the donor was told from shared clones. Recombination connected TRBV5-1 to TRBJ1-2, with the D gene call left open. The sample taken for sequencing was PBMCs or a T cell subset sorted from them (not recorded which). The CDR3 in this case is CASGSPGEGGNGYTF. Read as DNA, the sequence is TGCGCCAGCGGATCTCCTGGTGAAGGCGGAAATGGCTACACCTTC.